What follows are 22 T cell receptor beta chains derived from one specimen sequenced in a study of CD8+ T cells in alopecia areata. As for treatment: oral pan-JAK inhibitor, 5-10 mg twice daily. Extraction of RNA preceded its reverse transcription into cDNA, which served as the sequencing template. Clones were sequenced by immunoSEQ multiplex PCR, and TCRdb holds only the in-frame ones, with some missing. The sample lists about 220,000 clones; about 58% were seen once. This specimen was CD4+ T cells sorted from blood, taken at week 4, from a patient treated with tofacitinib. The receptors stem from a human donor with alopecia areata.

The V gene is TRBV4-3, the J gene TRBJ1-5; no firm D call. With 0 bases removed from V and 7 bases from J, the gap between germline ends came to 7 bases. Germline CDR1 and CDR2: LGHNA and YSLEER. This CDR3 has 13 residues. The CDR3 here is CASSQDGIQPQHF. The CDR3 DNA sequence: TGCGCCAGCAGCCAAGATGGGATCCAGCCCCAGCATTTT.

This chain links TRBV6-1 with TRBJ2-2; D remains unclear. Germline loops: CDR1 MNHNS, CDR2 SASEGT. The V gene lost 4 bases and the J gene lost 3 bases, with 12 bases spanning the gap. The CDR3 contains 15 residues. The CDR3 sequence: CASSAVTLHTGELFF. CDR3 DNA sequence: TGTGCCAGCAGTGCGGTGACACTTCACACCGGGGAGCTGTTTTTT.

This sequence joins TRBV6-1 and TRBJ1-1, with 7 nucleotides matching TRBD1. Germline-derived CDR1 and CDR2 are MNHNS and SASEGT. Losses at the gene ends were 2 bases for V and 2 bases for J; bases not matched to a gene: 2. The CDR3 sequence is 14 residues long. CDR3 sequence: CASSERGHNTEAFF. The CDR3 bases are TGTGCCAGCAGTGAAAGGGGGCATAACACTGAAGCTTTCTTT.

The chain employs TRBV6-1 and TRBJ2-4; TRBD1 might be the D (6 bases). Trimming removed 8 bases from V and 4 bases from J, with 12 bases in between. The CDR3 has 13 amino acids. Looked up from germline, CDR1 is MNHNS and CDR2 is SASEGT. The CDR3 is CASVQGIKNIQYF. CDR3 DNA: TGTGCCAGCGTCCAGGGGATTAAAAACATTCAGTACTTC.

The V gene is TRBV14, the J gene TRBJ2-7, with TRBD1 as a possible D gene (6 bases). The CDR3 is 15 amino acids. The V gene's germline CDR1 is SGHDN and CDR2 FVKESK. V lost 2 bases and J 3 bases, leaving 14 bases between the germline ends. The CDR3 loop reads CASSQIGTPYYEQYF. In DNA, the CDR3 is TGTGCCAGCAGCCAAATCGGGACACCCTACTACGAGCAGTACTTC.

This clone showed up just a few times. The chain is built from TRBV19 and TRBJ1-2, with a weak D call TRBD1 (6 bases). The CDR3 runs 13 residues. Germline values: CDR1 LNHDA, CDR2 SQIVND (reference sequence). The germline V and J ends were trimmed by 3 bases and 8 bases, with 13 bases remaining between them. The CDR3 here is CASSIETGWGYTF. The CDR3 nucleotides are TGTGCCAGTAGTATTGAGACAGGCTGGGGCTACACCTTC.

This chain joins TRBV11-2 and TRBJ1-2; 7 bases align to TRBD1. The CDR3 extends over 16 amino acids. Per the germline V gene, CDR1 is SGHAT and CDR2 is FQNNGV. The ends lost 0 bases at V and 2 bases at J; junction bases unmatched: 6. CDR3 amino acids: CASSLDRGYPNYGYTF. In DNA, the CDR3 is TGTGCCAGCAGCTTAGACAGGGGGTACCCCAACTATGGCTACACCTTC.

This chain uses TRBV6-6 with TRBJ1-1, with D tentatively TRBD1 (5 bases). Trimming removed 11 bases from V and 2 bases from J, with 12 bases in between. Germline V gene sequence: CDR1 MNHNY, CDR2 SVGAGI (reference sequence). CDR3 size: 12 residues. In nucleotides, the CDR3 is TGTGCCGTCAGGGTCACCAACACTGAAGCTTTCTTT. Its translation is CAVRVTNTEAFF.

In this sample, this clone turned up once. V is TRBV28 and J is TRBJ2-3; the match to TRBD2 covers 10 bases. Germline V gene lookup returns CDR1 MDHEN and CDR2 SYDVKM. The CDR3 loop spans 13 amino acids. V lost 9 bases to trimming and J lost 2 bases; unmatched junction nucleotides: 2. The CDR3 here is CASTSGTTDTQYF. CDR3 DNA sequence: TGTGCCAGTACTAGCGGGACCACAGATACGCAGTATTTT.

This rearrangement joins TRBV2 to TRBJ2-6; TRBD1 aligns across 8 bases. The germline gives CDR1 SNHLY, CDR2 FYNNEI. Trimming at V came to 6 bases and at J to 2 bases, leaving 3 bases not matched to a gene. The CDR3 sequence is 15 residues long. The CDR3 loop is CASSLTGAGANVLTF. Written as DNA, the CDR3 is TGTGCCAGCAGCCTGACAGGGGCTGGGGCCAACGTCCTGACTTTC.

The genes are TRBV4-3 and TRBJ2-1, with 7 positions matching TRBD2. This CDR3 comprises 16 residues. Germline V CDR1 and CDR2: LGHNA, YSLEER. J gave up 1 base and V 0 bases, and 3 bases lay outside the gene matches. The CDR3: CASSQEGSGSYNEQFF. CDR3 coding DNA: TGCGCCAGCAGCCAAGAGGGTAGCGGGTCCTACAATGAGCAGTTCTTC.

In DNA form, the CDR3 reads TGCAGCGCCGGCCAAGGACAGGGGGAATATGGCTACACCTTC. Translation: CSAGQGQGEYGYTF. The chain uses TRBV29-1 and TRBJ1-2; 10 bases map to TRBD1. Trimming cost V 7 bases and J 5 bases; bases outside gene matches: 10. The CDR3 sequence is 14 residues long. Germline values: CDR1 SQVTM, CDR2 ANQGSEA. The entire variable domain, with the rest obtained from reference TRBV29-1 and TRBJ1-2, is as follows: SAVISQKPSRDICQRGTSLTIQCQVDSQVTMMFWYRQQPGQSLTLIATANQGSEATYESGFVIDKFPISRPNLTFSTLTVSNMSPEDSSIYLCSAGQGQGEYGYTFGSGTRLTVV.

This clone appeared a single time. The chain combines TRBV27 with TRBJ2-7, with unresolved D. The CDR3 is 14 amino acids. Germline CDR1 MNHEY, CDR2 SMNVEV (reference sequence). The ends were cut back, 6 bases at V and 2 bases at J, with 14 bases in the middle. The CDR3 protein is CASSSSLRTYEQYF. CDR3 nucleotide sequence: TGTGCCAGCAGCTCCTCACTACGAACCTACGAGCAGTACTTC.

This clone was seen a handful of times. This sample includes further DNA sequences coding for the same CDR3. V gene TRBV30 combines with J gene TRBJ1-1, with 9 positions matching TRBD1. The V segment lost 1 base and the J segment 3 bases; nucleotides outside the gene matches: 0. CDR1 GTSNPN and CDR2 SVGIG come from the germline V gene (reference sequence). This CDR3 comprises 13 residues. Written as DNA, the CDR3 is TGTGCCTGGAGTGGACAGGGGGACACTGAAGCTTTCTTT. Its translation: CAWSGQGDTEAFF.

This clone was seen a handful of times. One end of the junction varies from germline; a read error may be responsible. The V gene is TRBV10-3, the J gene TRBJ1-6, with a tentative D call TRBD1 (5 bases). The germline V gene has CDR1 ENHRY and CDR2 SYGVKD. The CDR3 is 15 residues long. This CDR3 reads CASSYGGARDSPLHF. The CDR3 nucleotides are TGTGCCAGCAGTTACGGTGGGGCGAGGGACTCACCCCTCCACTTT.

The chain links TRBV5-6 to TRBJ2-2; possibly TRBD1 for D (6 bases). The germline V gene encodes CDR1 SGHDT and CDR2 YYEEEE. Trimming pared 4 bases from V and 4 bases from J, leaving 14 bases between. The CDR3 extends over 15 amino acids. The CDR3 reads CASSTWGPGTGELFF. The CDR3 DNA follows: TGTGCCAGCAGCACCTGGGGGCCCGGCACCGGGGAGCTGTTTTTT. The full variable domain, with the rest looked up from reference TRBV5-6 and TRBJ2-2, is DAGVTQSPTHLIKTRGQQVTLRCSPKSGHDTVSWYQQALGQGPQFIFQYYEEEERQRGNFPDRFSGHQFPNYSSELNVNALLLGDSALYLCASSTWGPGTGELFFGEGSRLTVL.

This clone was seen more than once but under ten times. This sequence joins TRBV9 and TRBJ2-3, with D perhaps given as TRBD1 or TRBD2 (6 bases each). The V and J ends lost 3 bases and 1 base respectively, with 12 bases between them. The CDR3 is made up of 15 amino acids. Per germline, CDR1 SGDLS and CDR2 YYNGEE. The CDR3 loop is CASSAGGHGTDTQYF. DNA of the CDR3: TGTGCCAGCAGCGCCGGGGGACACGGCACAGATACGCAGTATTTT.

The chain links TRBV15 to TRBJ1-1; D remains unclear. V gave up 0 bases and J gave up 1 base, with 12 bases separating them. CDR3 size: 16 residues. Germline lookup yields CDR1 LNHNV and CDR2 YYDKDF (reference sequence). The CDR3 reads CATSRDLGRQNTEAFF. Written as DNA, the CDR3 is TGTGCCACCAGCAGAGATCTAGGAAGGCAGAACACTGAAGCTTTCTTT.

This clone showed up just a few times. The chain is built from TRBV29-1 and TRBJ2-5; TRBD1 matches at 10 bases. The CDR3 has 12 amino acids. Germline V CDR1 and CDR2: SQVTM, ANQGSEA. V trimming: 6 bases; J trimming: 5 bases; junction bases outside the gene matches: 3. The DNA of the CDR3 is TGCAGCGTCCAGGGACAGGGGGAGACCCAGTACTTC. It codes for CSVQGQGETQYF. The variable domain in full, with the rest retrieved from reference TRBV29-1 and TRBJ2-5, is SAVISQKPSRDICQRGTSLTIQCQVDSQVTMMFWYRQQPGQSLTLIATANQGSEATYESGFVIDKFPISRPNLTFSTLTVSNMSPEDSSIYLCSVQGQGETQYFGPGTRLLVL.

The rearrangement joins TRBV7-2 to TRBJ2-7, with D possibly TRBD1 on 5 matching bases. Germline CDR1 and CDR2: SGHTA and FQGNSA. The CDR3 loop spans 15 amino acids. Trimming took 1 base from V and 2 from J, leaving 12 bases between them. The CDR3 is CASSLDRVTAYEQYF. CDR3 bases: TGTGCCAGCAGCTTAGATCGGGTGACAGCCTACGAGCAGTACTTC. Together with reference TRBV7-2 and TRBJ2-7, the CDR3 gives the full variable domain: GAGVSQSPSNKVTEKGKDVELRCDPISGHTALYWYRQSLGQGLEFLIYFQGNSAPDKSGLPSDRFSAERTGGSVSTLTIQRTQQEDSAVYLCASSLDRVTAYEQYFGPGTRLTVT.

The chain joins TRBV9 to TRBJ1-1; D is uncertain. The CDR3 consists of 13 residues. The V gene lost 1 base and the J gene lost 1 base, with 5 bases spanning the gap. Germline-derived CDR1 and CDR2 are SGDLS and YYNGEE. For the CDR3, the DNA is TGTGCCAGCAGCGTAACCACGAACACTGAAGCTTTCTTT. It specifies CASSVTTNTEAFF.

CDR3 bases: TGCGCCAGCAGCCAAGATGGAGATCAGCCCCAGCATTTT. The encoded protein is CASSQDGDQPQHF. J is TRBJ1-5 and V is TRBV4-3; D gene unclear. The CDR3 consists of 13 residues. The germline V and J ends were trimmed by 0 bases and 5 bases, with 5 bases remaining between them. From germline, CDR1 is LGHNA and CDR2 YSLEER.